This T cell receptor beta chain was captured in a study of PD-1 blockade in classical Hodgkin lymphoma. Sequencing used immunoSEQ multiplex PCR; TCRdb keeps in-frame clones, though not all of them. The sample lists roughly 20,000 clones, around 81% occurring once. Time point in this sample: newly diagnosed, previously untreated cHL patient sample. Negative selection with magnetic separation was used to purify CD4+ T cells from thawed PBMCs. Newly diagnosed, untreated classical Hodgkin lymphoma PBMCs served as comparison. The CDR3 loop spans 14 amino acids. Germline CDR1 is MNHEY and CDR2 is SMNVEV (reference sequence). V was pared by 6 bases and J by 2 bases, with 12 bases between.

The chain carries TRBV27 and TRBJ2-3; D might be TRBD1 (5 bases). The receptor was isolated from a human donor with classical Hodgkin lymphoma. Source material: CD4+ T cells from blood. The CDR3 DNA follows: TGTGCCAGCAGCTATAGGGGTTCCACAGATACGCAGTATTTT. The encoded protein is CASSYRGSTDTQYF.